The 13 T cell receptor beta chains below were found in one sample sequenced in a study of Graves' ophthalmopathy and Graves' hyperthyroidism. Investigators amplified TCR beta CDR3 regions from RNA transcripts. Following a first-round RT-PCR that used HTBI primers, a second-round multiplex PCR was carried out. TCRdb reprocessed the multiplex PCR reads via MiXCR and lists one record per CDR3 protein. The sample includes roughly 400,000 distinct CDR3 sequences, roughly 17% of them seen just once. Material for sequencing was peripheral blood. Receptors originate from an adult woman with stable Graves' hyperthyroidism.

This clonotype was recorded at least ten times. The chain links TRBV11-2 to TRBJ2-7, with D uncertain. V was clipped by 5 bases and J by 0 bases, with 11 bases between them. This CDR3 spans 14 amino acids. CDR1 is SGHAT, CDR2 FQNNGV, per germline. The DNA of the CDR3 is TGTGCCAGCAGCCCTCTGCTTAGCTCCTACGAGCAGTACTTC. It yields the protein CASSPLLSSYEQYF.

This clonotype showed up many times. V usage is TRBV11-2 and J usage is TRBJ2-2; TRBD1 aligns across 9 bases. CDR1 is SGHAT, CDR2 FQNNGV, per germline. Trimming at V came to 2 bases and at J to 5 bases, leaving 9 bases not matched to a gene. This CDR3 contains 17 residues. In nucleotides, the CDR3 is TGTGCCAGCAGCTTAAGGGCCGGACAGGGGAGGACCGGGGAGCTGTTTTTT. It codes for CASSLRAGQGRTGELFF.

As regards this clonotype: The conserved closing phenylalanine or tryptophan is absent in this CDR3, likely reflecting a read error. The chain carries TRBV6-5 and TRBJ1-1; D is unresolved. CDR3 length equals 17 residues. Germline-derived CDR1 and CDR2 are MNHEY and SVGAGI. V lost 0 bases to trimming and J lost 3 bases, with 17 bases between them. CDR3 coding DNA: TGTGCCAGCAGTTACTCCATGGATACTTGGGAGGACACTGAAGCTTTCTAT. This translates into CASSYSMDTWEDTEAFY.

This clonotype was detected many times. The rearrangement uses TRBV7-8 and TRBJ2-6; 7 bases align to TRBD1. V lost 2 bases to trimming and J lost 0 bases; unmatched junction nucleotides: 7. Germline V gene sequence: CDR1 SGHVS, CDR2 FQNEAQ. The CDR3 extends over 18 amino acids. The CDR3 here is CASSLPTGLGSGANVLTF. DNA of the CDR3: TGTGCCAGCAGCTTACCGACAGGGTTGGGCTCTGGGGCCAACGTCCTGACTTTC.

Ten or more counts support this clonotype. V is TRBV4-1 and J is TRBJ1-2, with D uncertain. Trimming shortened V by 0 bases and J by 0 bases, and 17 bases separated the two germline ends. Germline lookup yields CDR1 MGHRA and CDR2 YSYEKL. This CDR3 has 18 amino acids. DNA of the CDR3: TGCGCCAGCAGCCAAGAGGGTTCGGCAGCGAAGACTAACTATGGCTACACCTTC. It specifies CASSQEGSAAKTNYGYTF.

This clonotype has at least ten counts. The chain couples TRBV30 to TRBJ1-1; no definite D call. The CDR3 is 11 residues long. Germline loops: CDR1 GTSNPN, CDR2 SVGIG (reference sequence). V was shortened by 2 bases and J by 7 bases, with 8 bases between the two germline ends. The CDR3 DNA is TGTGCCTGGAGTAAGGGCAATGAAGCTTTCTTT. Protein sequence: CAWSKGNEAFF.

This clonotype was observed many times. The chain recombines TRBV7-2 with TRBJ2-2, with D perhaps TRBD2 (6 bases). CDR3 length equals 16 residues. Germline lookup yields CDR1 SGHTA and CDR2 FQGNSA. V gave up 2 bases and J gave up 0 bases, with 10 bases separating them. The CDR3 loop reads CASSLRGKPNTGELFF. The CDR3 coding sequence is TGTGCCAGCAGCTTACGCGGGAAGCCGAACACCGGGGAGCTGTTTTTT.

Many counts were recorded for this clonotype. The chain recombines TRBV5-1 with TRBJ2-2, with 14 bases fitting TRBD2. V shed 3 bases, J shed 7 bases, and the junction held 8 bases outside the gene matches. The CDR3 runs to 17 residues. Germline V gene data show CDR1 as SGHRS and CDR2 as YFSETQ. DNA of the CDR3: TGCGCCAGCAGCTGGAGACTAGCGGGAGGGCAGCACGGGGAGCTGTTTTTT. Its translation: CASSWRLAGGQHGELFF.

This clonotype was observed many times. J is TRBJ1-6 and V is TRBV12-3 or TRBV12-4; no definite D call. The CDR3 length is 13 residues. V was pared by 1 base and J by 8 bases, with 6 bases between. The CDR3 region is CASSLGSYSPLHF. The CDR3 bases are TGTGCCAGCAGTTTAGGATCATATTCACCCCTCCACTTT.

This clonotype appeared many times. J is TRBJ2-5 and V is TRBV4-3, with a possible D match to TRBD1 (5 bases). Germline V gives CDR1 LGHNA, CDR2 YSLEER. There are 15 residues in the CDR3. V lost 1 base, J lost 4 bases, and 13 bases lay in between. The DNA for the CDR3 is TGCGCCAGCAGCCAAGGCAAGGGTAGGGGAGAGACCCAGTACTTC. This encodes CASSQGKGRGETQYF.

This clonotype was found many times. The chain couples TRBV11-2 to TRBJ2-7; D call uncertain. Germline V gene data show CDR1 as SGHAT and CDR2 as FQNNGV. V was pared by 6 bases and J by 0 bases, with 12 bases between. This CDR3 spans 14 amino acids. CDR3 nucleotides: TGTGCCAGCAGAGACGTTAGCAGCTCCTACGAGCAGTACTTC. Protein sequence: CASRDVSSSYEQYF.

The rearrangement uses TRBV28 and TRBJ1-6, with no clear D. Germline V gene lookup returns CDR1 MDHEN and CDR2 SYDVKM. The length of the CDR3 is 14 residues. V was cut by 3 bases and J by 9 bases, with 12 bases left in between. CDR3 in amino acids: CASSFNTEVSPLHF. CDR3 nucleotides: TGTGCCAGCAGTTTCAACACCGAGGTTTCACCCCTCCACTTT. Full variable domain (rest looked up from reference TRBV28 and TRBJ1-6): DVKVTQSSRYLVKRTGEKVFLECVQDMDHENMFWYRQDPGLGLRLIYFSYDVKMKEKGDIPEGYSVSREKKERFSLILESASTNQTSMYLCASSFNTEVSPLHFGNGTRLTVT.

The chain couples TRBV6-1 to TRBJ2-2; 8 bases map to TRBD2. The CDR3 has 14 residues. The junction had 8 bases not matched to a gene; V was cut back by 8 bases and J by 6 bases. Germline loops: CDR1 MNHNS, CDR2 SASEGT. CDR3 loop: CASREREYAGELFF. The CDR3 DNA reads TGTGCCAGCCGGGAGCGGGAGTATGCCGGGGAGCTGTTTTTT.